This TCR beta chain derives from a study of cytomegalovirus exposure and HLA in healthy donors. Broader study findings: It was reported that TCR beta sequences correctly inferred the HLA-A and HLA-B alleles for most subjects. Later on, an analysis tied approximately 17,000 TCR beta sequences to HLA alleles at 0.05 false discovery rate.

About this clone itself: The antigen remains undetermined.

PCR employed 60 Vbeta and 13 Jbeta primers. Repertoires were generated with immunoSEQ multiplex PCR, while TCRdb's copy carries only in-frame clones and drops some. Among about 130,000 clones listed, 80% were seen once. The sequencing sample was made of PBMCs. This clonotype was sampled from a female donor in good health and CMV-seronegative.

In nucleotides, the CDR3 is TGCGCCAGCAGCTTCCAGGGGGCGGGCAATGAGCAGTTCTTC. This translates into CASSFQGAGNEQFF. The rearrangement uses TRBV5-1 and TRBJ2-1; 8 nucleotides match TRBD1. V gave up 2 bases and J gave up 6 bases; unmatched junction bases: 4. This CDR3 contains 14 residues. CDR1 SGHRS and CDR2 YFSETQ come from the germline V gene.